The 13 T cell receptor beta chains below come from one sample, sequenced in a study of T cell changes during pregnancy in multiple sclerosis. This table comes from immunoSEQ multiplex PCR, and its TCRdb copy is limited to in-frame clones, with some not included. The sample holds approximately 100,000 clones, approximately 94% seen once. Sample: peripheral blood, taken in the third trimester of pregnancy. These receptors were collected from a female donor with multiple sclerosis, enrolled in a pregnancy study.

The chain links TRBV19 to TRBJ1-6; no clear D. Germline CDR1 LNHDA, CDR2 SQIVND (reference sequence). The CDR3 is 14 amino acids. V was clipped by 5 bases and J by 10 bases, with 15 bases between them. The CDR3 DNA sequence: TGTGCCAGTAGTTCCGGGAATTCGTACTCACCCCTCCACTTT. It yields the protein CASSSGNSYSPLHF.

The CDR3 DNA reads TGTGCCAGTCGCCGGGGGGTAGTCGACGGTGGCTACACCTTC. Its translation: CASRRGVVDGGYTF. This chain links TRBV19 with TRBJ1-2; TRBD1 is a possible D gene (5 bases). V was clipped by 8 bases and J by 7 bases, with 20 bases between them. CDR1 LNHDA and CDR2 SQIVND come from the germline V gene (reference sequence). The CDR3 has 14 residues.

The chain has TRBV2 and TRBJ1-1, with D possibly TRBD1 on 5 matching bases. Trimming removed 10 bases at V and 1 base at J, with 13 bases between. Germline V CDR1 and CDR2: SNHLY, FYNNEI. This CDR3 comprises 13 residues. CDR3 protein: CANSWGGNTEAFF. Here the CDR3 DNA reads TGTGCCAACTCATGGGGGGGGAACACTGAAGCTTTCTTT.

This chain links TRBV4-2 with TRBJ2-1, with 12 positions matching TRBD2. There are 16 residues in the CDR3. J was trimmed by 4 bases and V by 1 base; bases with no gene match: 2. Germline loops: CDR1 LGHNA, CDR2 YNFKEQ. CDR3 coding DNA: TGTGCCAGCAGCCAAGGGACTAGCGGGGAATACAATGAGCAGTTCTTC. It yields the protein CASSQGTSGEYNEQFF.

This chain links TRBV7-5 with TRBJ2-7; the tabulated D call, TRBD2, remains unverified against the DNA. TRBV7-5 is annotated as a pseudogene. This CDR3 region has 16 residues. The CDR3 DNA sequence: TGTGCCAGAAGTCCATTCTTGACTAGCGGGTCCTACGAGCAGTACTTC. It yields the protein CARSPFLTSGSYEQYF.

V and J are TRBV28 and TRBJ1-5, with 7 bases matching TRBD1. J lost 2 bases, V lost 2 bases, and 3 bases had no gene match. This CDR3 has 15 amino acids. Germline CDR1 and CDR2: MDHEN and SYDVKM. As DNA, the CDR3 is TGTGCCAGCAGTTTAAGGGGGCCGGGCAATCAGCCCCAGCATTTT. This encodes CASSLRGPGNQPQHF.

This sequence joins TRBV28 and TRBJ2-7; 7 nucleotides agree with TRBD2. Trimming cost V 10 bases and J 0 bases; bases outside gene matches: 6. The CDR3 consists of 13 residues. Per the germline V gene, CDR1 is MDHEN and CDR2 is SYDVKM. Here the CDR3 DNA reads TGTGCCACCTATAGCGGGTCCTCCTACGAGCAGTACTTC. It encodes CATYSGSSYEQYF.

Turning to this clone: A read error may account for a junction end that differs from germline. The V gene is TRBV7-7, the J gene TRBJ2-5; 8 bases match TRBD1. The CDR3 totals 13 residues. Germline CDR1 is SSHAT and CDR2 is FNYEAQ (reference sequence). CDR3 loop: CASSQGAMETQYF. The CDR3 region has the DNA TGTGCTAGCAGCCAGGGGGCGATGGAGACCCAGTACTTC.

The CDR3 DNA reads TGTGCCAGCAGTTCAGTACAAGAGACCCAGTACTTC. Its protein product is CASSSVQETQYF. This chain links TRBV28 with TRBJ2-5, with D unresolved. Germline loops: CDR1 MDHEN, CDR2 SYDVKM. The CDR3 length is 12 residues. V dropped 4 bases and J dropped 2 bases, with 5 bases sitting between them. Together with reference TRBV28 and TRBJ2-5, the CDR3 gives the full variable domain: DVKVTQSSRYLVKRTGEKVFLECVQDMDHENMFWYRQDPGLGLRLIYFSYDVKMKEKGDIPEGYSVSREKKERFSLILESASTNQTSMYLCASSSVQETQYFGPGTRLLVL.

This chain links TRBV14 with TRBJ2-5; D may be TRBD1 (5 bases). Trimming left V 1 base short and J 5 bases short, with 11 bases between. Per germline, CDR1 SGHDN and CDR2 FVKESK. This CDR3 region has 14 residues. CDR3 residues: CASSQVPGRETQYF. DNA for the CDR3: TGTGCCAGCAGCCAAGTCCCAGGGCGCGAGACCCAGTACTTC. Together with reference TRBV14 and TRBJ2-5, the CDR3 gives the full variable domain: EAGVTQFPSHSVIEKGQTVTLRCDPISGHDNLYWYRRVMGKEIKFLLHFVKESKQDESGMPNNRFLAERTGGTYSTLKVQPAELEDSGVYFCASSQVPGRETQYFGPGTRLLVL.

The chain combines TRBV5-5 with TRBJ2-5, with 16 positions matching TRBD2. Germline CDR1 and CDR2: SGHKS and YYEKEE (reference sequence). This CDR3 spans 15 amino acids. J gave up 5 bases and V 4 bases, and 2 bases lay outside the gene matches. The CDR3: CASSQGLAGGETQYF. The CDR3 DNA follows: TGTGCCAGCAGCCAGGGACTAGCGGGAGGGGAGACCCAGTACTTC.

V and J are TRBV25-1 and TRBJ2-7; TRBD1 matches 10 bases. Trimming took 4 bases from V and 6 from J; bases not matched to a gene: 6. The CDR3 has 14 residues. From germline, CDR1 is MGHDK and CDR2 SYGVNS. The CDR3 region is CASSVSGTGVEQYF. CDR3 nucleotide sequence: TGTGCCAGCAGTGTATCCGGGACAGGGGTCGAGCAGTACTTC.

This rearrangement joins TRBV6-5 to TRBJ2-1; D unclear. The length of the CDR3 is 12 residues. V was cut by 5 bases and J by 5 bases, with 7 bases left in between. Looked up from germline, CDR1 is MNHEY and CDR2 is SVGAGI. The CDR3 region is CASSPNHNEQFF. The CDR3 DNA reads as TGTGCCAGCAGTCCCAATCACAATGAGCAGTTCTTC.